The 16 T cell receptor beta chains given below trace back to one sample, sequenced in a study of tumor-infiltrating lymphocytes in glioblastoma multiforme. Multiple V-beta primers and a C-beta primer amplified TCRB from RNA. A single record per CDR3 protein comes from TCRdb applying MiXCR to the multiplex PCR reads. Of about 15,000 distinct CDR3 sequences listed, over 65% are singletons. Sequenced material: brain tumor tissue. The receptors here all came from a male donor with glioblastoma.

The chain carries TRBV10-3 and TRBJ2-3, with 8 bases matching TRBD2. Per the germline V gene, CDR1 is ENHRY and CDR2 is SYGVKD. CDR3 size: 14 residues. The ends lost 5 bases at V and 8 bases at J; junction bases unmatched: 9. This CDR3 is CAISPAGAAGTQYF. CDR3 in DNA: TGTGCCATCAGTCCAGCGGGAGCTGCAGGTACGCAGTATTTT.

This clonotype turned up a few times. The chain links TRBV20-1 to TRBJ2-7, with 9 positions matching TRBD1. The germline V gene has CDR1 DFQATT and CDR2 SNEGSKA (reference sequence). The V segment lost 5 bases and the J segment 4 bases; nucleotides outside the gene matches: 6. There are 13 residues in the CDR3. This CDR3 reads CSALAGTGYEQYF. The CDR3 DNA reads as TGCAGTGCTCTTGCCGGGACAGGGTACGAGCAGTACTTC.

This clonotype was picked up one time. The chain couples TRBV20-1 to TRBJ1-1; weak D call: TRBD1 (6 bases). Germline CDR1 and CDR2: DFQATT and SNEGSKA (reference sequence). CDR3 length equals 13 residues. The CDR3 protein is CSGDRTPGTEAFF. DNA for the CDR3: TGCAGCGGAGACAGGACCCCAGGGACTGAAGCTTTCTTT.

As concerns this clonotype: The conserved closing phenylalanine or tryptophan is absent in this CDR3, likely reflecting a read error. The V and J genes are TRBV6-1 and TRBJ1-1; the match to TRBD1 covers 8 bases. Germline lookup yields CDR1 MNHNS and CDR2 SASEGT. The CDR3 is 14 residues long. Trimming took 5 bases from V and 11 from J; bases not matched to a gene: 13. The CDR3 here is CASSPLQGASDAFL. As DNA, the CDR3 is TGTGCCAGCAGTCCACTGCAGGGGGCCAGTGATGCTTTCTTA.

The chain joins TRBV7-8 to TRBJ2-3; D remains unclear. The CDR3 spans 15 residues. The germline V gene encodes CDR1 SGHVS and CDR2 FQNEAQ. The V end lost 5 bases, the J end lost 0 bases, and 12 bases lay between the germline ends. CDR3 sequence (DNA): TGTGCCAGCAGCCCCCTCGGCGGTAGCACAGATACGCAGTATTTT. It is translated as CASSPLGGSTDTQYF.

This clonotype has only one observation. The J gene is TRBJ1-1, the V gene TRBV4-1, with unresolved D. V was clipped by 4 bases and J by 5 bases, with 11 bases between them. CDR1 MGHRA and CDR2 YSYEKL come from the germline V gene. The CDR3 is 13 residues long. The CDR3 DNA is TGCGCCAGCAGCCGAGAGATCCCGACTGAAGCTTTCTTT. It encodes CASSREIPTEAFF.

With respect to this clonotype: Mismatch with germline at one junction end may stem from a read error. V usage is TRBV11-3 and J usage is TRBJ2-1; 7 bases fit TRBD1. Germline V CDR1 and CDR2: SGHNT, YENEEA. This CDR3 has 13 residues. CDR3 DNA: TGTGTCAGCAGCTCGAGGGGGCAGGGTGAGAAGTTCTTC. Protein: CVSSSRGQGEKFF.

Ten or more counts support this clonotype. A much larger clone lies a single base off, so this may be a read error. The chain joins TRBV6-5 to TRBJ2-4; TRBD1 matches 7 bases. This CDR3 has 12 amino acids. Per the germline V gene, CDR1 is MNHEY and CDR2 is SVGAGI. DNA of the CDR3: TGTGCCAGCGGGACAGCCAAAAACACTCAGTACTTC. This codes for CASGTAKNTQYF.

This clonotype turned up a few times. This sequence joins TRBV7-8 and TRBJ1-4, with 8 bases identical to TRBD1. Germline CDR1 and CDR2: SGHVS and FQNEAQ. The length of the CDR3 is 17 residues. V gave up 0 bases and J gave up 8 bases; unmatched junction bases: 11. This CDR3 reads CASSLATSTGEGEKLFF. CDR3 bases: TGTGCCAGCAGCTTAGCGACGTCGACAGGGGAGGGAGAAAAACTGTTTTTT.

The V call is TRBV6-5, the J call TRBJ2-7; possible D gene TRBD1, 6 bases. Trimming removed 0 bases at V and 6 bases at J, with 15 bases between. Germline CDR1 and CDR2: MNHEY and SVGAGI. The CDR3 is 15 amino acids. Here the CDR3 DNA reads TGTGCCAGCAGTTACTCAAGAGGGGGTACACGCGAGCAGTACTTC. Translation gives CASSYSRGGTREQYF.

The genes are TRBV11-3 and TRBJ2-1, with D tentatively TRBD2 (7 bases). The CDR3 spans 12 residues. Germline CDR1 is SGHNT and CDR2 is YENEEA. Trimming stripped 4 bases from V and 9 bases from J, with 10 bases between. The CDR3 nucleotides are TGTGCCAGCAGCTCGAGGGGGGGTGAGCAGTTCTTC. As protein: CASSSRGGEQFF.

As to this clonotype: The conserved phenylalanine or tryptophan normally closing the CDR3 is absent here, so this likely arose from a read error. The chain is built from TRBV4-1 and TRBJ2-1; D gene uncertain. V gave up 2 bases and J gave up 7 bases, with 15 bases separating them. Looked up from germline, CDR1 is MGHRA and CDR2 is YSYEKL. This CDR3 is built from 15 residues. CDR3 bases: TGCGCCAGCAGCCAAAAAGAAAAGCCCATTAATGAGCAGTTCCTC. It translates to CASSQKEKPINEQFL.

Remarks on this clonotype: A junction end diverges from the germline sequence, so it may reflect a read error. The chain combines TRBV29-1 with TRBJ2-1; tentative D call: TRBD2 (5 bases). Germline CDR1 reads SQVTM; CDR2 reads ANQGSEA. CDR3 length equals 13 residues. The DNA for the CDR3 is TGCAGCGATGATAGCGCAACTTCTGGTGAGCAGCTCTTC. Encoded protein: CSDDSATSGEQLF.

CDR3 in DNA: TGTGCCAGCAGCTCAAGAGGGTGGGGGGGGGACAATGAGCAGTTCTTC. Translating gives CASSSRGWGGDNEQFF. The chain is built from TRBV11-3 and TRBJ2-1; 7 nucleotides line up with TRBD2. The CDR3 totals 16 residues. Losses at the gene ends were 4 bases for V and 5 bases for J; bases not matched to a gene: 11. Germline-derived CDR1 and CDR2 are SGHNT and YENEEA.

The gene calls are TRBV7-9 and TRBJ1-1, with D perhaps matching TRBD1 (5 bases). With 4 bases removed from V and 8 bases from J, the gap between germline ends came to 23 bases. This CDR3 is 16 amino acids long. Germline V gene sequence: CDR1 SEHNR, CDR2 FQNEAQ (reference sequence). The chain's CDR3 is CASSSSTVTGQKEAFF. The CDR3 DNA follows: TGTGCCAGCAGCTCTTCTACGGTCACAGGACAAAAGGAAGCTTTCTTT.

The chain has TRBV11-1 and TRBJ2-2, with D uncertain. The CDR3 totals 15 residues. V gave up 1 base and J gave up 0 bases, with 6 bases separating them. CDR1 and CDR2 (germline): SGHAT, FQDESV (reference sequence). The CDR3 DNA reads TGTGCCAGCAGCTTAGAACGCCCGAACACCGGGGAGCTGTTTTTT. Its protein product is CASSLERPNTGELFF. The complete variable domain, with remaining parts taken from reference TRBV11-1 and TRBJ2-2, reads EAEVAQSPRYKITEKSQAVAFWCDPISGHATLYWYRQILGQGPELLVQFQDESVVDDSQLPKDRFSAERLKGVDSTLKIQPAELGDSAMYLCASSLERPNTGELFFGEGSRLTVL.